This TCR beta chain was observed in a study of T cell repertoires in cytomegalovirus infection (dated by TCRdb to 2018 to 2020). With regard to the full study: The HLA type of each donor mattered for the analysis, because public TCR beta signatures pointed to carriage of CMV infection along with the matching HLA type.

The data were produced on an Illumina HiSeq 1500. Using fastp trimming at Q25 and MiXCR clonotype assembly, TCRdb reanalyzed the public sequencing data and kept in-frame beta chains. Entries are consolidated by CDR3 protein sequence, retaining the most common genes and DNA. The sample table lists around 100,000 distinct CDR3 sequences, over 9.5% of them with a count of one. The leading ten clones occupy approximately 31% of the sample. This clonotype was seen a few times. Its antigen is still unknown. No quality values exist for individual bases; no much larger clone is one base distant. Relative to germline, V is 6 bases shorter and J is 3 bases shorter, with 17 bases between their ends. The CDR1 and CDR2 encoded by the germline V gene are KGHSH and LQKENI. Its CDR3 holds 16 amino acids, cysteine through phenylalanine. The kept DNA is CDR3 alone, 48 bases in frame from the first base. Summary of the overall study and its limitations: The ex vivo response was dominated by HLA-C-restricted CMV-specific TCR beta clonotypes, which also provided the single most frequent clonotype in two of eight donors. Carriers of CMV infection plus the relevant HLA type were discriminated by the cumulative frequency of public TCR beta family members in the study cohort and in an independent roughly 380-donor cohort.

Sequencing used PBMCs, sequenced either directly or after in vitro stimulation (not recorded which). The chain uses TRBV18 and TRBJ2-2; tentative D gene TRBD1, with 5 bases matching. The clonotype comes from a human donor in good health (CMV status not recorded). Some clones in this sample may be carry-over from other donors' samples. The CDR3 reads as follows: CASSASTVSHTGELFF. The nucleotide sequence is TGTGCCAGCTCGGCTTCGACAGTATCTCACACCGGGGAGCTGTTTTTT.